Below, one T cell receptor (beta chain) is given with its context. Antigen: not known. The protocol was immunoSEQ multiplex PCR, while the TCRdb copy is restricted to in-frame clones and leaves out a portion. The sample has approximately 270,000 clones, about 86% seen once; the top ten hold roughly 1%. The entry originates in a study of cytomegalovirus exposure and HLA in healthy donors. The wider study: It was reported in a later analysis that the 120 validation repertoires used the same platform as the 550 to 800 first-cohort repertoires.

CDR1 is MNHEY and CDR2 is SMNVEV in the germline V gene (reference sequence). V was trimmed by 5 bases and J by 1 base, leaving 12 bases between them. The CDR3 contains 14 residues. Findings and caveats of the study: Most TCR sequences were seen very rarely across donors, but some public TCRs occurred in many.

The chain couples TRBV27 to TRBJ2-7, with D maybe TRBD1 (5 bases). This clonotype was sampled from a young woman in good health and CMV-seronegative. The sequenced material came from PBMCs. The chain's CDR3 is CASSRPTVSYEQYF. CDR3 bases: TGTGCCAGCAGTCGCCCGACAGTGTCCTACGAGCAGTACTTC.